The rows below give T cell receptor beta chains drawn from one sample of a study of blood T cell repertoires in COVID-19. Method: immunoSEQ multiplex PCR; TCRdb's copy keeps in-frame clones and lacks some. The sample holds approximately 120,000 clones, roughly 74% seen once. Input material: peripheral blood. These receptor sequences come from a man aged 55 to 70 with acute or convalescent COVID-19. CDR3s include the opening cysteine and the closing phenylalanine or tryptophan. The order of the fields is CDR3 DNA, CDR3 protein, D gene, clone size, V gene, J gene. D genes are given only for firm matches. Clone size is given for some rows only: seen once, a few or many times, or a class if the clone is expanded.

CDR3 DNA: TGTGCCAGCAGCCAAAGGACTAGCGGGAGCAATGAGCAGTTCTTC; CDR3 protein: CASSQRTSGSNEQFF; D gene: TRBD2; clone size: NA; V gene: TRBV4-2; J gene: TRBJ2-1
CDR3 DNA: TGTGCCACCAGTGAGCCAACCTGGAGATATAGCAATCAGCCCCAGCATTTT; CDR3 protein: CATSEPTWRYSNQPQHF; D gene: NA; clone size: many; V gene: TRBV24-1; J gene: TRBJ1-5
CDR3 DNA: TGTGCCAGCAGCTCGTTGACTAGCGGGAGAATCTACGAGCAGTACTTC; CDR3 protein: CASSSLTSGRIYEQYF; D gene: TRBD2; clone size: NA; V gene: TRBV27; J gene: TRBJ2-7
CDR3 DNA: TGCGCCAGCAGCAACGGCCTGGGCAGCGGGAGACACCACGAGCAGTACTTC; CDR3 protein: CASSNGLGSGRHHEQYF; D gene: TRBD2; clone size: NA; V gene: TRBV5-1; J gene: TRBJ2-7
CDR3 DNA: TGTGCCACCAGTGACACCCCCCGACAGGGGGCTAATGAAAAACTGTTTTTT; CDR3 protein: CATSDTPRQGANEKLFF; D gene: TRBD1; clone size: NA; V gene: TRBV24-1; J gene: TRBJ1-4
CDR3 DNA: TGTGCCAGCAGCATGGACATTTTCTATGGCTACACCTTC; CDR3 protein: CASSMDIFYGYTF; D gene: NA; clone size: many; V gene: TRBV5-4; J gene: TRBJ1-2
CDR3 DNA: TGTGCCTACGGGACTGCCGGCACAGATACGCAGTATTTT; CDR3 protein: CAYGTAGTDTQYF; D gene: NA; clone size: NA; V gene: TRBV30; J gene: TRBJ2-3
CDR3 DNA: TGTGCCACCAGTGATTCGCTCCCCGGGACAGGACCGTATGGCTACACCTTC; CDR3 protein: CATSDSLPGTGPYGYTF; D gene: TRBD1; clone size: NA; V gene: TRBV24-1; J gene: TRBJ1-2
CDR3 DNA: TGTGCCAGCAGCCAGCCCTTACTCGGGACAGCTGGAAACACCATATATTTT; CDR3 protein: CASSQPLLGTAGNTIYF; D gene: TRBD1; clone size: NA; V gene: TRBV4-2; J gene: TRBJ1-3
CDR3 DNA: TGTGCCATCAGTGAGTCAACTAGCTCGTCCTACGAGCAGTACTTC; CDR3 protein: CAISESTSSSYEQYF; D gene: NA; clone size: NA; V gene: TRBV10-3; J gene: TRBJ2-7
CDR3 DNA: TGTGCCAGCAGTGGGACAGGGACTGATAGCAATCAGCCCCAGCATTTT; CDR3 protein: CASSGTGTDSNQPQHF; D gene: TRBD1; clone size: NA; V gene: TRBV2; J gene: TRBJ1-5
CDR3 DNA: TGTGCCAGCTCCATTAGATGGTTTCGGGATTCACCCCTCCACTTT; CDR3 protein: CASSIRWFRDSPLHF; D gene: NA; clone size: NA; V gene: TRBV6-5; J gene: TRBJ1-6
CDR3 DNA: TGTGCCAGCAGCCCTGACAGGGGGCCCTACAATGAGCAGTTCTTC; CDR3 protein: CASSPDRGPYNEQFF; D gene: TRBD1; clone size: NA; V gene: TRBV7-3; J gene: TRBJ2-1
CDR3 DNA: TGTGCCAGCAGCCTGACGGCAGGATATAATTCACCCCTCCACTTT; CDR3 protein: CASSLTAGYNSPLHF; D gene: NA; clone size: NA; V gene: TRBV11-3; J gene: TRBJ1-6
CDR3 DNA: TGTGCCAGCAGCCCCGGGGGCTCCTACAATGAGCAGTTCTTC; CDR3 protein: CASSPGGSYNEQFF; D gene: NA; clone size: NA; V gene: TRBV11-3; J gene: TRBJ2-1
CDR3 DNA: TGTGCCAGTAGCAAGGACCAGACAGGGTCCAATGAGCAGTTCTTC; CDR3 protein: CASSKDQTGSNEQFF; D gene: TRBD1; clone size: NA; V gene: TRBV19; J gene: TRBJ2-1
CDR3 DNA: TGTGCCAGCAGCCAAGACCGGAGCTCCTACGAGCAGTACTTC; CDR3 protein: CASSQDRSSYEQYF; D gene: NA; clone size: few; V gene: TRBV4-2; J gene: TRBJ2-7
CDR3 DNA: TGTGCCAGTAGTATTTACGCGACAGGGGGCTCCTACAATGAGCAGTTCTTC; CDR3 protein: CASSIYATGGSYNEQFF; D gene: TRBD1; clone size: NA; V gene: TRBV19; J gene: TRBJ2-1
CDR3 DNA: TGTGCCAGCAGCCGAGACAGGGACGATACGCAGTATTTT; CDR3 protein: CASSRDRDDTQYF; D gene: TRBD1; clone size: NA; V gene: TRBV5-6; J gene: TRBJ2-3
CDR3 DNA: TGTGCCAGCAGTCTCCCCCCCGACAGGCCAGGCTATTGCGAGCAGTACTTC; CDR3 protein: CASSLPPDRPGYCEQYF; D gene: NA; clone size: NA; V gene: TRBV13; J gene: TRBJ2-7
CDR3 DNA: TGCAGCGCCAGGGGGTCAGAAGAGACCCAGTACTTC; CDR3 protein: CSARGSEETQYF; D gene: TRBD1; clone size: NA; V gene: TRBV29-1; J gene: TRBJ2-5
CDR3 DNA: TGTGCCAGCAGTTTTAACAATGAGCAGTTCTTC; CDR3 protein: CASSFNNEQFF; D gene: NA; clone size: NA; V gene: TRBV12-3/TRBV12-4; J gene: TRBJ2-1
CDR3 DNA: TGTGCCTGGAGTGGAGGTTCCTATTACTACGAGCAGTACTTC; CDR3 protein: CAWSGGSYYYEQYF; D gene: NA; clone size: NA; V gene: TRBV30; J gene: TRBJ2-7
CDR3 DNA: TGTGCCACCGGGGGGGGAGTGGCTGAAGCTTTCTTT; CDR3 protein: CATGGGVAEAFF; D gene: NA; clone size: NA; V gene: TRBV10-3; J gene: TRBJ1-1
CDR3 DNA: TGTGCCAGCAGTTACGATCCGGGACTATACAATGAGCAGTTCTTC; CDR3 protein: CASSYDPGLYNEQFF; D gene: TRBD2; clone size: NA; V gene: TRBV6-5; J gene: TRBJ2-1
CDR3 DNA: TGTGCCTGGACCCTCTCAGGGGCCGGGGAGCTGTTTTTT; CDR3 protein: CAWTLSGAGELFF; D gene: NA; clone size: NA; V gene: TRBV30; J gene: TRBJ2-2
CDR3 DNA: TGTGCCAGCAGCCCGTGGACAGGGGGCACGGTTTCGGGAGAGCAGTACTTC; CDR3 protein: CASSPWTGGTVSGEQYF; D gene: TRBD1; clone size: NA; V gene: TRBV7-9; J gene: TRBJ2-7
CDR3 DNA: TGCGCCAGCAGTCATAGCGGGGGTTCCTACAATGAGCAGTTCTTC; CDR3 protein: CASSHSGGSYNEQFF; D gene: TRBD2; clone size: NA; V gene: TRBV5-1; J gene: TRBJ2-1
CDR3 DNA: TGTGCCAGTAGTACTCACAGGGGGCCCGGGGCCAACGTCCTGACTTTC; CDR3 protein: CASSTHRGPGANVLTF; D gene: TRBD1; clone size: NA; V gene: TRBV19; J gene: TRBJ2-6
CDR3 DNA: TGCAGTGCCCAGAACGGCTACACCTTC; CDR3 protein: CSAQNGYTF; D gene: NA; clone size: NA; V gene: TRBV20-1; J gene: TRBJ1-2
CDR3 DNA: TGTGCCAGCAGTGACCCCCGGACAGTCGGGTACGAGCAGTACTTC; CDR3 protein: CASSDPRTVGYEQYF; D gene: NA; clone size: few; V gene: TRBV6-1; J gene: TRBJ2-7
CDR3 DNA: TGTGCCAGCAGCTTGGGGAGTCTTAACAATGAGCAGTTCTTC; CDR3 protein: CASSLGSLNNEQFF; D gene: NA; clone size: NA; V gene: TRBV7-3; J gene: TRBJ2-1
CDR3 DNA: TGTGCCAGCAGTTTATGGGGAGGAGGGTCCTACAATGAGCAGTTCTTC; CDR3 protein: CASSLWGGGSYNEQFF; D gene: NA; clone size: NA; V gene: TRBV28; J gene: TRBJ2-1
CDR3 DNA: TGCGCCAGCAGTGACGGACTAGCGGGGATCCAAAAGCAGTTCTTC; CDR3 protein: CASSDGLAGIQKQFF; D gene: TRBD2; clone size: NA; V gene: TRBV10-1; J gene: TRBJ2-1
CDR3 DNA: TGCGCCAGCCCCGTAATGGCACGAGGTGGGGAAGCTTTCTTT; CDR3 protein: CASPVMARGGEAFF; D gene: NA; clone size: NA; V gene: TRBV5-1; J gene: TRBJ1-1
CDR3 DNA: TGTGCCAGCGCCTCCGGGGGAGCGAATGAGCAGTTCTTC; CDR3 protein: CASASGGANEQFF; D gene: NA; clone size: NA; V gene: TRBV11-2; J gene: TRBJ2-1
CDR3 DNA: TGTGCCAGCAGTTTTTCTGTGGCCACCTACACCGGGGAGCTGTTTTTT; CDR3 protein: CASSFSVATYTGELFF; D gene: NA; clone size: NA; V gene: TRBV28; J gene: TRBJ2-2
CDR3 DNA: TGTGCCAGCAGCGAGAACCAGGGGGCCGCTCAGCCCCAGCATTTT; CDR3 protein: CASSENQGAAQPQHF; D gene: TRBD1; clone size: NA; V gene: TRBV6-5; J gene: TRBJ1-5
CDR3 DNA: TGTGCCATCAGTGAGGATAGGACAGGGGGCGGCTACACCTTC; CDR3 protein: CAISEDRTGGGYTF; D gene: TRBD1; clone size: few; V gene: TRBV10-3; J gene: TRBJ1-2
CDR3 DNA: TGTGCCAGCAGCTCGGGACAGGGGGTCGGGAATGAGCAGTTCTTC; CDR3 protein: CASSSGQGVGNEQFF; D gene: TRBD1; clone size: few; V gene: TRBV5-5; J gene: TRBJ2-1
CDR3 DNA: TGTGCCAGCAGCTTTGCTAGCGGGGGGACATACAATGAGCAGTTCTTC; CDR3 protein: CASSFASGGTYNEQFF; D gene: TRBD2; clone size: NA; V gene: TRBV7-2; J gene: TRBJ2-1
CDR3 DNA: TGCAGCGTTGCGGGAGGATGGTATGAGACCCAGTACTTC; CDR3 protein: CSVAGGWYETQYF; D gene: TRBD2; clone size: NA; V gene: TRBV29-1; J gene: TRBJ2-5
CDR3 DNA: TGTGCCAGCAGCCAAGAAGGAGCTGCGTACGGCTACACCTTC; CDR3 protein: CASSQEGAAYGYTF; D gene: NA; clone size: NA; V gene: TRBV14; J gene: TRBJ1-2
CDR3 DNA: TGTGCCAGTAGTACAGGGGCTGGAAACACCATATATTTT; CDR3 protein: CASSTGAGNTIYF; D gene: NA; clone size: once; V gene: TRBV19; J gene: TRBJ1-3
CDR3 DNA: TGTGCCAGCAGCCCTACAGGGGGGGTCCACGAGCAGTACTTC; CDR3 protein: CASSPTGGVHEQYF; D gene: NA; clone size: NA; V gene: TRBV7-9; J gene: TRBJ2-7
CDR3 DNA: TGTGCCTGGACCCACACAGGGAATACTGAAGCTTTCTTT; CDR3 protein: CAWTHTGNTEAFF; D gene: NA; clone size: NA; V gene: TRBV30; J gene: TRBJ1-1
CDR3 DNA: TGTGCCAGTAGTCGCGGGGTTGAAAAACTGTTTTTT; CDR3 protein: CASSRGVEKLFF; D gene: NA; clone size: NA; V gene: TRBV19; J gene: TRBJ1-4
CDR3 DNA: TGCGCCAGCAGTTTTCCCCTCGACAGGGGGCTTGGAGATACGCAGTATTTT; CDR3 protein: CASSFPLDRGLGDTQYF; D gene: TRBD1; clone size: NA; V gene: TRBV5-1; J gene: TRBJ2-3
CDR3 DNA: TGTGCCAGCAGTGAAGGGGGGACAGCGGACGTACTATATGGCTACACCTTC; CDR3 protein: CASSEGGTADVLYGYTF; D gene: TRBD1; clone size: few; V gene: TRBV6-1; J gene: TRBJ1-2
CDR3 DNA: TGTGCCAGCAGTTTCGGCGAGGGCTTCAGGACACCCCTCCACTTT; CDR3 protein: CASSFGEGFRTPLHF; D gene: NA; clone size: NA; V gene: TRBV28; J gene: TRBJ1-6
CDR3 DNA: TGTGCCAGCAGCCAATTACAGGGGGTCTCCTACGAGCAGTACTTC; CDR3 protein: CASSQLQGVSYEQYF; D gene: TRBD1; clone size: NA; V gene: TRBV14; J gene: TRBJ2-7
CDR3 DNA: TGTGCCAGCAGTGACTGGCGGGCAGCAGTCGAGGGCACCATATATTTT; CDR3 protein: CASSDWRAAVEGTIYF; D gene: NA; clone size: NA; V gene: TRBV6-4; J gene: TRBJ1-3
CDR3 DNA: TGTGCTAGTGGATTGGACAGGTTGAACACTGAAGCTTTCTTT; CDR3 protein: CASGLDRLNTEAFF; D gene: TRBD1; clone size: NA; V gene: TRBV12-5; J gene: TRBJ1-1
CDR3 DNA: TGTGCCAGCAGGCCGCTAGCGGGGACAGATACGCAGTATTTT; CDR3 protein: CASRPLAGTDTQYF; D gene: TRBD2; clone size: NA; V gene: TRBV6-5; J gene: TRBJ2-3
CDR3 DNA: TGTGCCACCACAGGACTCGACAGGGGGTCCTACGAGCAGTACTTC; CDR3 protein: CATTGLDRGSYEQYF; D gene: TRBD1; clone size: few; V gene: TRBV24-1; J gene: TRBJ2-7
CDR3 DNA: TGTGCCACCAGTGATTTGAATTCTGGGACAGGGCCGAACAATGAGCAGTTCTTC; CDR3 protein: CATSDLNSGTGPNNEQFF; D gene: TRBD1; clone size: NA; V gene: TRBV24-1; J gene: TRBJ2-1
CDR3 DNA: TGTGCCAGCAGTAGCTATGAGCAGTTCTTC; CDR3 protein: CASSSYEQFF; D gene: NA; clone size: NA; V gene: TRBV11-2; J gene: TRBJ2-1